The 11 T cell receptor beta chains reported below all come from one sample, sequenced in a study of CD8+CD57+ T cells in acquired aplastic anemia. Genomic DNA, serving as template, underwent TCR beta VDJ and CDR3 profiling. TCRdb analysed the reads with MiXCR anew, one entry per CDR3 protein. The profile shows some 150,000 distinct CDR3 sequences, approximately 41% of them singletons. Sequencing was carried out using sorted CD4+, CD8+, or CD8+CD57+ T cells (not recorded which) from PBMCs. The source is a human donor in good health, serving as a control.

This clonotype was recorded at least ten times. The chain couples TRBV5-4 to TRBJ1-2; D gene ambiguous. The CDR3 contains 13 residues. V shed 0 bases and J shed 3 bases, with 6 bases lying between them. Germline loops: CDR1 SGHNT, CDR2 YYREEE (reference sequence). The CDR3 DNA reads TGTGCCAGCAGCTTGGGGCCGGACTATGGCTACACCTTC. Translated, it gives CASSLGPDYGYTF.

The chain joins TRBV19 to TRBJ1-2, with D unclear. Trimming took 3 bases from V and 2 from J, leaving 7 bases between them. The CDR3 runs to 13 residues. Germline loops: CDR1 LNHDA, CDR2 SQIVND (reference sequence). CDR3 nucleotides: TGTGCCAGTAGTATTGGAGGAAACTATGGCTACACCTTC. Its protein product is CASSIGGNYGYTF.

This clonotype showed up many times. V and J are TRBV18 and TRBJ1-1, with no clear D. The V and J ends lost 6 bases and 4 bases respectively, with 6 bases between them. CDR1 is KGHSH, CDR2 LQKENI, per germline. This CDR3 is built from 11 residues. The CDR3 sequence: CASSSLTEAFF. CDR3 nucleotide sequence: TGTGCCAGCTCGTCCCTCACTGAAGCTTTCTTT. Full variable domain (missing parts from reference TRBV18 and TRBJ1-1): NAGVMQNPRHLVRRRGQEARLRCSPMKGHSHVYWYRQLPEEGLKFMVYLQKENIIDESGMPKERFSAEFPKEGPSILRIQQVVRGDSAAYFCASSSLTEAFFGQGTRLTVV.

This clonotype came up a few times. A single base separates this from a much larger clone, so it may be a read error. J is TRBJ1-2 and V is TRBV4-1; D gene ambiguous. The CDR3 loop spans 14 amino acids. Per the germline V gene, CDR1 is MGHRA and CDR2 is YSYEKL. CDR3 in DNA: TGCGCCGGCAGCCAAGATCAGAAAAACTATGGCTACACCTTC. Translation: CAGSQDQKNYGYTF.

This chain uses TRBV19 with TRBJ2-5; TRBD1 is a possible D gene (6 bases). This CDR3 is built from 13 residues. Germline V gene sequence: CDR1 LNHDA, CDR2 SQIVND (reference sequence). Trimming took off 4 bases at V and 4 bases at J, with 10 bases between the two ends. The CDR3 loop is CASSTTGLETQYF. DNA of the CDR3: TGTGCCAGTAGTACTACAGGGTTAGAGACCCAGTACTTC. The full variable domain, with the rest looked up from reference TRBV19 and TRBJ2-5, is DGGITQSPKYLFRKEGQNVTLSCEQNLNHDAMYWYRQDPGQGLRLIYYSQIVNDFQKGDIAEGYSVSREKKESFPLTVTSAQKNPTAFYLCASSTTGLETQYFGPGTRLLVL.

The rearrangement joins TRBV24-1 to TRBJ2-1, with 7 bases matching TRBD1. V lost 5 bases, J lost 8 bases, and 14 bases stayed unmatched. Germline CDR1 is KGHDR and CDR2 is SFDVKD. This CDR3 has 16 amino acids. CDR3 nucleotides: TGTGCCACCAGTGCTGCAGGACCAGGGGGTGAGTATGAGCAGTTCTTC. This translates into CATSAAGPGGEYEQFF.

This clonotype has at least ten counts. The chain uses TRBV6-1 and TRBJ1-5; D is possibly TRBD1 (6 bases). CDR3 length: 13 residues. Trimming stripped 2 bases from V and 7 bases from J, with 9 bases between. Germline assignment: CDR1 MNHNS and CDR2 SASEGT. In nucleotides, the CDR3 is TGTGCCAGCAGTGAAACAGGGAAGCAGCCCCAGCATTTT. Translating gives CASSETGKQPQHF.

This clonotype has at least ten counts. J is TRBJ1-2 and V is TRBV9, with 7 bases identical to TRBD1. CDR1 SGDLS and CDR2 YYNGEE come from the germline V gene. The CDR3 spans 14 residues. Germline trimming cut 5 bases from V and 6 bases from J; bases unmatched to any gene: 10. Written as DNA, the CDR3 is TGTGCCAGCAGTCGTCTAACAGGGGCGGATGGCTACACCTTC. Encoded protein: CASSRLTGADGYTF.

To note about this clonotype: Being one base from a much bigger clone, this may be a read error. This chain joins TRBV27 and TRBJ2-1; possible D gene TRBD1, 6 bases. The CDR3 is 13 residues long. Germline-derived CDR1 and CDR2 are MNHEY and SMNVEV (reference sequence). This CDR3 reads CASSKDSRNEQSF. In nucleotides, the CDR3 is TGTGCCAGCAGTAAGGACAGTCGCAATGAGCAGTCCTTC.

Notes on this clonotype: One junction end disagrees with the germline gene, perhaps due to a read error. The V and J genes are TRBV10-3 and TRBJ1-4; weak D call: TRBD1 (6 bases). CDR3 length equals 14 residues. Germline CDR1 ENHRY, CDR2 SYGVKD. This CDR3 is CAISQRQVPGKTVF. CDR3 coding DNA: TGTGCCATCAGTCAACGACAGGTCCCAGGAAAAACTGTTTTT.

Concerning this clonotype itself: A much larger clonotype is one base distant, so this may be a read error. This chain uses TRBV14 with TRBJ2-4; D is unresolved. Trimming removed 4 bases at V and 1 base at J, with 8 bases between. This CDR3 is built from 14 residues. In germline, CDR1 is SGHDN, CDR2 FVKESK. In DNA, the CDR3 is TGTGCCAGCAGCCTCTACAAGGCCAAAAACATTCAGTACTTC. It translates to CASSLYKAKNIQYF.